This T cell receptor beta chain was captured by sequencing in a study of shared clonotypes between healthy human individuals. Notes on the study in general: Clonotypes that were shared across four donors made up approximately 5.1% of naive CD4 clonotypes.

Germline CDR1 and CDR2: MGHRA and YSYEKL. Trimming removed 4 bases from V and 2 bases from J; junction bases left unmatched: 6. The CDR3 is 16 amino acids. Points on this clone: Its specificity is unknown.

Sequencing used immunoSEQ multiplex PCR; TCRdb keeps in-frame clones, though not all of them. The table records some 2.1 million clones, 93% of them present only once. Terminally differentiated effector memory CD45RA+ cells were excluded by CCR7 positive selection of CD45RO-negative cells. The rearrangement uses TRBV4-1 and TRBJ2-2, with 8 bases lining up with TRBD2. The receptor comes from a man aged 18 to 35 in good health. Some clones in this sample may be carry-over from other donors' samples. The sequenced sample was naive CD8+ T cells from PBMCs. The CDR3 protein is CASSPPGGPNTGELFF. The CDR3 DNA reads TGCGCCAGCAGCCCCCCGGGAGGGCCTAACACCGGGGAGCTGTTTTTT.